These T cell receptor beta chains were read from a single sample in a study of blood T cell repertoires in COVID-19. Produced via immunoSEQ multiplex PCR; TCRdb's table is partial and in-frame only. The sample consists of 200,000 to 300,000 clones, 75% to 90% of them appearing once. Sequencing was done on a sample of peripheral blood. These receptors all come from a man aged 25-45 years with active or convalescent COVID-19. The CDR3 runs from the conserved cysteine through the conserved F or W. The D gene is left open where the match is weak.

J,D,V,CDR3,DNA
TRBJ2-6,.,TRBV6-2/TRBV6-3,CASSYQGSASGANVLTF,TGTGCCAGCAGTTACCAGGGGTCGGCCTCTGGGGCCAACGTCCTGACTTTC
TRBJ2-1,TRBD2,TRBV29-1,CSVRGGLNEQFF,TGCAGCGTGCGGGGGGGGCTCAATGAGCAGTTCTTC
TRBJ2-1,.,TRBV5-1,CASSLSGMYNEQFF,TGCGCCAGCAGCTTGTCGGGGATGTACAATGAGCAGTTCTTC
TRBJ1-4,.,TRBV5-1,CASSFGRGDEKLFF,TGCGCCAGCAGCTTCGGACGGGGGGATGAAAAACTGTTTTTT
TRBJ1-4,.,TRBV6-1,CASSDRGEHEKLFF,TGTGCCAGCAGTGACAGGGGAGAACATGAAAAACTGTTTTTT
TRBJ1-1,.,TRBV3-1/TRBV3-2,CASSKRHQNTEAFF,TGTGCCAGCAGCAAAAGACACCAGAACACTGAAGCTTTCTTT
TRBJ1-5,.,TRBV11-2,CASSLVPGNNQPQHF,TGTGCCAGCAGCTTAGTACCAGGGAACAATCAGCCCCAGCATTTT
TRBJ2-6,TRBD1,TRBV7-3,CASSSGQGFLSGANVLTF,TGTGCCAGCAGCTCGGGACAGGGCTTCCTCTCTGGGGCCAACGTCCTGACTTTC
TRBJ1-6,.,TRBV27,CASSLGSGGRSPLHF,TGTGCCAGCAGCCTCGGGTCGGGAGGGAGATCACCCCTCCACTTT
TRBJ2-1,.,TRBV7-2,CASSLVLGAASNEQFF,TGTGCCAGCAGCTTAGTCCTCGGAGCGGCCAGCAATGAGCAGTTCTTC
TRBJ1-5,.,TRBV4-3,CASSQALGGTQPQHF,TGCGCCAGCAGCCAAGCTCTGGGAGGGACTCAGCCCCAGCATTTT
TRBJ2-3,.,TRBV4-3,CASSQEEEDTQYF,TGCGCCAGCAGCCAAGAAGAGGAGGATACGCAGTATTTT
TRBJ1-3,.,TRBV2,CASSGGRDRNTIYF,TGTGCCAGCAGTGGGGGCCGGGACAGAAACACCATATATTTT
TRBJ2-3,TRBD2,TRBV9,CASSFETGTSGEYTDTQYF,TGTGCCAGCAGCTTCGAGACCGGGACTAGCGGGGAGTACACAGATACGCAGTATTTT
TRBJ2-5,.,TRBV3-1/TRBV3-2,CASSQGDVRVTQYF,TGTGCCAGCAGCCAAGGGGATGTGAGGGTGACCCAGTACTTC